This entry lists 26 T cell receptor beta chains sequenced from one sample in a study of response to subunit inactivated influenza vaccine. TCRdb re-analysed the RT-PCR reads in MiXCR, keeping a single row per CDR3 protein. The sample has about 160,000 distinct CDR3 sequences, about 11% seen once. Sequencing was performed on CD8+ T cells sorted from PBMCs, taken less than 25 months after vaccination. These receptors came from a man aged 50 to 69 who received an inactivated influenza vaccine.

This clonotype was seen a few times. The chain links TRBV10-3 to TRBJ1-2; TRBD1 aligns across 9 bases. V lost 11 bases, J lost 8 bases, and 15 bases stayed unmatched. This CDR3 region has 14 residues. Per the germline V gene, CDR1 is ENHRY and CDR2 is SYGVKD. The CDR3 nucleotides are TGTGCCTCTCTCGACGGGACAGGGTTTAGGGGCTACACCTTC. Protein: CASLDGTGFRGYTF.

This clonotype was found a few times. CDR3 DNA sequence: TGTGCCAGCAGTTTATTACGTTCGGGGCAGGGTCCAAGTGAGCAGTTCTTC. Encoded protein: CASSLLRSGQGPSEQFF. The J gene is TRBJ2-1, the V gene TRBV27, with D possibly called TRBD1 or TRBD2 (5 bases each). Germline V gene data show CDR1 as MNHEY and CDR2 as SMNVEV (reference sequence). The CDR3 sequence is 17 residues long. V was cut by 1 base and J by 9 bases, with 22 bases left in between.

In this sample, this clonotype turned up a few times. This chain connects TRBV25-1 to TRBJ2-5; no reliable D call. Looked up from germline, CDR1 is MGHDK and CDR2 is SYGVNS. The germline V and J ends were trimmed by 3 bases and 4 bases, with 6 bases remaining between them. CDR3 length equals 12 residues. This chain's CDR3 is CASSDPLETQYF. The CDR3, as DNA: TGTGCCAGCAGTGACCCTTTAGAGACCCAGTACTTC.

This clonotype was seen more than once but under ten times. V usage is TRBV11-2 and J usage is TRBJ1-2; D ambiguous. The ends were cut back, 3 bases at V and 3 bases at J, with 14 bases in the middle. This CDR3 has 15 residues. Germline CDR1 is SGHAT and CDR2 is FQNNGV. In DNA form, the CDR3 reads TGTGCCAGCAGCTTGTCTGCCAGGAGCTACTATGGCTACACCTTC. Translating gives CASSLSARSYYGYTF.

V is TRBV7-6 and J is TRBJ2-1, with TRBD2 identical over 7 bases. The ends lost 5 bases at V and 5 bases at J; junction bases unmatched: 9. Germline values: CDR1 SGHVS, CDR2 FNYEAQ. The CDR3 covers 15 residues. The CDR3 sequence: CASSRLADGNNEQFF. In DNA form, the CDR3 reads TGTGCCAGCAGCCGCCTAGCGGATGGGAACAATGAGCAGTTCTTC.

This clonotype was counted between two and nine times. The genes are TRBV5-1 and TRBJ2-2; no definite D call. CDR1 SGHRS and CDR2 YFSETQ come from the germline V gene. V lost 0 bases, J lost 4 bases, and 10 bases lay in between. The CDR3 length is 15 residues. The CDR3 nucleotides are TGCGCCAGCAGCTTGGCCGTGCAGTTCACCGGGGAGCTGTTTTTT. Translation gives CASSLAVQFTGELFF.

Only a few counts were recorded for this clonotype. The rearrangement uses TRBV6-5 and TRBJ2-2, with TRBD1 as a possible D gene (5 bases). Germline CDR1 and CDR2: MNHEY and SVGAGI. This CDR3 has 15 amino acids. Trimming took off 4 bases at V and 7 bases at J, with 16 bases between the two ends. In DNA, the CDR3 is TGTGCCAGCAGTTCCCAGGGTGCCGTTATCGGGGAGCTGTTTTTT. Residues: CASSSQGAVIGELFF.

The CDR3 loop reads CASSYSQTSDQQFF. The CDR3 coding sequence is TGTGCCAGCAGTTACTCTCAAACTAGCGACCAGCAGTTCTTC. The rearrangement links TRBV6-2 or TRBV6-3 to TRBJ2-1; 7 bases align to TRBD2. V lost 0 bases and J lost 11; bases outside the gene matches: 7. The CDR3 loop spans 14 amino acids. Germline V gives CDR1 MNHEY, CDR2 SVGEGT.

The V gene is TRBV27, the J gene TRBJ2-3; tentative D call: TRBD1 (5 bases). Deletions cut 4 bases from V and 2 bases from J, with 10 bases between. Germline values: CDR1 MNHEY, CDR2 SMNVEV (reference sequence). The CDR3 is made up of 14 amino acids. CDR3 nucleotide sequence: TGTGCCAGCAGTTGGGCAGGGCTCACAGATACGCAGTATTTT. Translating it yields CASSWAGLTDTQYF.

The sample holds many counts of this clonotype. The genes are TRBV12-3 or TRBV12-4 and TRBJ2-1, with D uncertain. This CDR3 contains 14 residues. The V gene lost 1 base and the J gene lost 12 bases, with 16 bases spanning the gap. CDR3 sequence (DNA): TGTGCCAGCAGTTTAGATGGTGGTGGGAACGGGCAGTTCTTC. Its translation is CASSLDGGGNGQFF.

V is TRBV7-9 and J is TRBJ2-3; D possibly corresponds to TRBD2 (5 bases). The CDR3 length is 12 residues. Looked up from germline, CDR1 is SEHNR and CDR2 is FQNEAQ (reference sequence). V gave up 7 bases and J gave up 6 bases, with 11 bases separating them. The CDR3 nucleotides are TGTGCCAGCACTGCGAGGGAGGATACGCAGTATTTT. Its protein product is CASTAREDTQYF.

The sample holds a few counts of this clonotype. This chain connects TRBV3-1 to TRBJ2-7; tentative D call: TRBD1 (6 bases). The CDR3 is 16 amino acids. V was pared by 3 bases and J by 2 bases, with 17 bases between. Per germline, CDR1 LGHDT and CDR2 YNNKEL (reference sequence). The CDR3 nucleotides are TGTGCCAGCAGCCATGGGGAAAGACAGGATACCTACGAGCAGTACTTC. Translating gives CASSHGERQDTYEQYF.

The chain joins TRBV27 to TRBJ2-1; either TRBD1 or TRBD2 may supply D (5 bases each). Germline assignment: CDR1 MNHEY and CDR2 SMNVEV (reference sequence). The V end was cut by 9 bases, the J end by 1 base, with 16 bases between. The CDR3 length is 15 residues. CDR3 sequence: CARSPRGLSYNEQFF. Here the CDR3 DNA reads TGTGCCAGAAGTCCCCGGGGCCTTTCCTACAATGAGCAGTTCTTC.

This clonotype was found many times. The CDR3 loop reads CASSLVGGSTEAFF. DNA of the CDR3: TGCGCCAGCAGCTTGGTAGGGGGGAGCACTGAAGCTTTCTTT. The chain employs TRBV5-1 and TRBJ1-1, with D maybe TRBD1 (6 bases). The V end lost 0 bases, the J end lost 4 bases, and 10 bases lay between the germline ends. From germline, CDR1 is SGHRS and CDR2 YFSETQ. The CDR3 covers 14 residues.

The CDR3 DNA reads TGTGCCAGCACCTTTGGCCCTCGGGGGAACTACGAGCAGTACTTC. Amino acids: CASTFGPRGNYEQYF. The chain has TRBV2 and TRBJ2-7; D possibly corresponds to TRBD2 (6 bases). Germline CDR1 and CDR2: SNHLY and FYNNEI. The CDR3 loop spans 15 amino acids. V dropped 7 bases and J dropped 3 bases, with 19 bases sitting between them.

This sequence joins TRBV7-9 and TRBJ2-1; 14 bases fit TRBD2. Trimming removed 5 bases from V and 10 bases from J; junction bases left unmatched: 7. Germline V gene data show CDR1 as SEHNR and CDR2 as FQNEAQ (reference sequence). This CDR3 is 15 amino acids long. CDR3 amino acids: CASSLTGLAGAEQFF. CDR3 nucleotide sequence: TGTGCCAGCAGCCTGACGGGACTAGCGGGAGCCGAGCAGTTCTTC.

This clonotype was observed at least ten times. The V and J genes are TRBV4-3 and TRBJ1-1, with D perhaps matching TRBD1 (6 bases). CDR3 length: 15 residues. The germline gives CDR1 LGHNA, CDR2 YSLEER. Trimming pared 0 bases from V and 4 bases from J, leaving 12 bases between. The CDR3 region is CASSQDRGGGTEAFF. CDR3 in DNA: TGCGCCAGCAGCCAAGATCGGGGAGGGGGCACTGAAGCTTTCTTT.

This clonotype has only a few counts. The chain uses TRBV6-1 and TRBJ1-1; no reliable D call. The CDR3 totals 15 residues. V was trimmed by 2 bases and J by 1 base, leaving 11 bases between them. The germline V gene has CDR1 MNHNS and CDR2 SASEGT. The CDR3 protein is CASSEMGPGNTEAFF. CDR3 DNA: TGTGCCAGCAGTGAAATGGGTCCCGGGAACACTGAAGCTTTCTTT.

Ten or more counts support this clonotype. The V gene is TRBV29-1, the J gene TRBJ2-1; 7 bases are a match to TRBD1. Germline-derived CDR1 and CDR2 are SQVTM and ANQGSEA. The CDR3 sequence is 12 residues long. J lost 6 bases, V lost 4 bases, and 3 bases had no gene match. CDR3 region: CSVGQGGNEQFF. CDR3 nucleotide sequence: TGCAGCGTTGGACAGGGTGGCAATGAGCAGTTCTTC.

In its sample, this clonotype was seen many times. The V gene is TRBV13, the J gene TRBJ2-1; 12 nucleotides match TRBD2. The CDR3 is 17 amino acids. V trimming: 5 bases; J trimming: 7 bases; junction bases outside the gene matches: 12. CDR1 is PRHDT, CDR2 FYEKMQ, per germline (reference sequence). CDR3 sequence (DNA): TGTGCCAGCAGCCTAACTAGCGGGGGGCGAGGATCAAATGAGCAGTTCTTC. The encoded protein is CASSLTSGGRGSNEQFF.

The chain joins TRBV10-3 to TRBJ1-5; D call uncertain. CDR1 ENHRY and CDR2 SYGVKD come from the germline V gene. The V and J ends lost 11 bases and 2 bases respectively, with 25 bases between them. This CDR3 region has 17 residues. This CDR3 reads CASADIPYQGGNQPQHF. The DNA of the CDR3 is TGTGCCTCAGCCGACATCCCATACCAAGGCGGCAATCAGCCCCAGCATTTT.

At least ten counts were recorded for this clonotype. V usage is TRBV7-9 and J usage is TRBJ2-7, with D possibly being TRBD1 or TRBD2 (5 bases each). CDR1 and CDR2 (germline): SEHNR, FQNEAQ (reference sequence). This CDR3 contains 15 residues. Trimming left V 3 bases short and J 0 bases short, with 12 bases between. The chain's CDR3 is CASSFGGLSSYEQYF. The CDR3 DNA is TGTGCCAGCAGCTTTGGGGGTTTAAGCTCCTACGAGCAGTACTTC.

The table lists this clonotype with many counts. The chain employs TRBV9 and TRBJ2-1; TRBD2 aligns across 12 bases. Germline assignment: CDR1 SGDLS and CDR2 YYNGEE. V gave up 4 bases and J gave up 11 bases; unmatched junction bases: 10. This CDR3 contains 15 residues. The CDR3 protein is CASSSSFGLAGKQFF. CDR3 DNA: TGTGCCAGCAGCTCCTCATTCGGACTAGCGGGGAAGCAGTTCTTC.

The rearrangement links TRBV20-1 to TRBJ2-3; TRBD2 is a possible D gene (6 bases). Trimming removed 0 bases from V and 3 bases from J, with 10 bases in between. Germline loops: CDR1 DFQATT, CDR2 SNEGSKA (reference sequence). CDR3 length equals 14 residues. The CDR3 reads CSARDGGSTDTQYF. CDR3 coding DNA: TGCAGTGCTAGAGATGGGGGGAGTACAGATACGCAGTATTTT.

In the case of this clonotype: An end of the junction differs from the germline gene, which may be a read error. The CDR3 reads CAGSQDRVAGSYNEQFF. CDR3 DNA: TGCGCCGGCAGCCAAGATCGGGTAGCGGGGTCCTACAATGAGCAGTTCTTC. V is TRBV4-1 and J is TRBJ2-1; 8 positions match TRBD2. The CDR3 is 17 amino acids. Germline CDR1 MGHRA, CDR2 YSYEKL.

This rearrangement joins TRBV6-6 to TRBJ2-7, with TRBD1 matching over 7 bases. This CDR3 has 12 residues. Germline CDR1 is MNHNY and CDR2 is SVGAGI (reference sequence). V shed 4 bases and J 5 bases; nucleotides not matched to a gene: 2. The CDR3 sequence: CASSSQGDEQYF. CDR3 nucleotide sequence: TGTGCCAGCAGTTCTCAGGGGGACGAGCAGTACTTC.